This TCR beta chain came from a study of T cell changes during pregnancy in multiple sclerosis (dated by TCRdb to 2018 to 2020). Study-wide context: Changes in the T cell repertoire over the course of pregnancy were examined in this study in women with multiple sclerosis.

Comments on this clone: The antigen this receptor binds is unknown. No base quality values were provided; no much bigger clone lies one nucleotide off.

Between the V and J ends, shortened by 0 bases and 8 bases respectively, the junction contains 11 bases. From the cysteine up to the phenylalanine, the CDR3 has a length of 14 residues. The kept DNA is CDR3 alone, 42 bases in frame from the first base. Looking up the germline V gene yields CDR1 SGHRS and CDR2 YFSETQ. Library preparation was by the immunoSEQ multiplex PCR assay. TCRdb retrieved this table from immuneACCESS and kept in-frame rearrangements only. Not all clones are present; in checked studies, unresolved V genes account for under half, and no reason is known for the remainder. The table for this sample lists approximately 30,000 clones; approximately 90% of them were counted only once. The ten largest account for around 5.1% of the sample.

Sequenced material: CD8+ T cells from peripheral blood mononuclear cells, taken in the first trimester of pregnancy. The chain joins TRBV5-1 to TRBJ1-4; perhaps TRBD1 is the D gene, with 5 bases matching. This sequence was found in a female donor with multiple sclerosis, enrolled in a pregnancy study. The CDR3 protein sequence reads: CASSLDSPGEKLFF. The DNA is TGCGCCAGCAGCTTGGATTCTCCAGGGGAAAAACTGTTTTTT.